This T cell receptor beta chain stems from a study of shared clonotypes between healthy human individuals. Concerning this clone itself: This specimen includes other DNA sequences encoding the same CDR3.

The protocol was immunoSEQ multiplex PCR, while the TCRdb copy is restricted to in-frame clones and leaves out a portion. The table lists millions of clones, roughly nine tenths of them singletons. Sequencing was carried out using naive CD4+ T cells sorted from blood. Stated subset: CD45RA+ positively selected. The sequence came from a man between 18 and 35 years old in good health.

The CDR3 DNA is TGTGCCAGCAGTTATGGTGGGGGGGCCACAGATACGCAGTATTTT. It yields the protein CASSYGGGATDTQYF. J is TRBJ2-3 and V is TRBV6-5; D perhaps matches TRBD2 (7 bases). Trimming cost V 3 bases and J 2 bases, with 12 bases left between them. Germline V gene lookup returns CDR1 MNHEY and CDR2 SVGAGI. This CDR3 has 15 amino acids.